Each of the 8 T cell receptor beta chains below was sequenced from the same sample in a study of beta chain features in type 1 diabetes. Study results and caveats: Shorter TCRB CDR3s, moderately but significantly so, marked every one of the four CD4+ subsets in Type 1 diabetes patients.

Investigators reverse transcribed all isolated RNA, so they sequenced expressed TCRB transcripts. Measured with immunoSEQ multiplex PCR; TCRdb has only the in-frame clones, and not every one. Of hundreds of thousands of clones listed, roughly 12% are singletons. Their antigen targets remain unknown. The sequenced sample was naive CD4+ T cells from blood. Receptor source: a woman aged 18-29 years with type 1 diabetes.

The rearrangement links TRBV27 to TRBJ2-7; 10 nucleotides align to TRBD1. The CDR3 runs 13 residues. V lost 6 bases, J lost 6 bases, and 5 bases stayed unmatched. The germline CDR1 and CDR2 sequences are MNHEY and SMNVEV (reference sequence). The CDR3 DNA reads TGTGCCAGCAGACGGGACAGGGGCAGCGAGCAGTACTTC. This translates into CASRRDRGSEQYF.

This clone was seen only a few times. The chain carries TRBV19 and TRBJ1-6; possible D gene TRBD1, 6 bases. This CDR3 has 15 amino acids. Germline V lookup: CDR1 LNHDA, CDR2 SQIVND (reference sequence). Trimming cost V 3 bases and J 6 bases, with 12 bases left between them. For the CDR3, the DNA is TGTGCCAGTAGTATTGGGGCAGGGGTTAATTCACCCCTCCACTTT. It encodes CASSIGAGVNSPLHF.

The chain combines TRBV11-3 with TRBJ2-3, with no clear D. Trimming took 4 bases from V and 5 from J, leaving 13 bases between them. Germline lookup yields CDR1 SGHNT and CDR2 YENEEA. This CDR3 has 14 amino acids. This CDR3 is CASSSPTRRDTQYF. The CDR3 DNA reads as TGTGCCAGCAGCTCCCCGACACGTCGAGATACGCAGTATTTT.

This clone was counted between two and nine times. The V call is TRBV29-1, the J call TRBJ2-3; TRBD2 agrees at 13 bases. In germline, CDR1 is SQVTM, CDR2 ANQGSEA. V lost 6 bases and J lost 2; bases outside the gene matches: 2. The CDR3 runs 14 residues. The CDR3 DNA follows: TGCAGCGTGACTAGCGGGAGGTCCACAGATACGCAGTATTTT. This translates into CSVTSGRSTDTQYF.

This clone was picked up a small number of times. The chain links TRBV6-6 to TRBJ2-1, with D possibly being TRBD1 (6 bases). Germline CDR1 MNHNY, CDR2 SVGAGI (reference sequence). The CDR3 contains 11 residues. V lost 5 bases and J lost 13, with 12 bases in between. CDR3 residues: CASSATGLQFF. In DNA, the CDR3 is TGTGCCAGCAGTGCCACAGGGCTCCAGTTCTTC.

The chain joins TRBV7-9 to TRBJ2-1; D perhaps matches TRBD1 (5 bases). Looked up from germline, CDR1 is SEHNR and CDR2 is FQNEAQ (reference sequence). The V end was cut by 0 bases, the J end by 7 bases, with 13 bases between. The CDR3 has 15 residues. For the CDR3, the DNA is TGTGCCAGCAGCTTAGCTGCAGGGTTGGGTAATGAGCAGTTCTTC. It yields the protein CASSLAAGLGNEQFF.

This clone appeared a few times. This chain joins TRBV11-2 and TRBJ2-1; a possible D gene is TRBD1 (6 bases). The germline V gene has CDR1 SGHAT and CDR2 FQNNGV. There are 17 residues in the CDR3. V was shortened by 0 bases and J by 10 bases, with 22 bases between the two germline ends. This chain's CDR3 is CASSLEVQTGALGEQFF. CDR3 sequence (DNA): TGTGCCAGCAGCTTAGAGGTGCAGACAGGAGCCCTGGGGGAGCAGTTCTTC.

The sample holds a few counts of this clone. The chain joins TRBV14 to TRBJ2-3; no reliable D call. CDR1 and CDR2 from the germline V gene are SGHDN and FVKESK. V shed 3 bases and J shed 7 bases, with 5 bases lying between them. The CDR3 consists of 11 residues. CDR3 coding DNA: TGTGCCAGCAGCCAGCGGTATACGCAGTATTTT. Amino acid sequence: CASSQRYTQYF.